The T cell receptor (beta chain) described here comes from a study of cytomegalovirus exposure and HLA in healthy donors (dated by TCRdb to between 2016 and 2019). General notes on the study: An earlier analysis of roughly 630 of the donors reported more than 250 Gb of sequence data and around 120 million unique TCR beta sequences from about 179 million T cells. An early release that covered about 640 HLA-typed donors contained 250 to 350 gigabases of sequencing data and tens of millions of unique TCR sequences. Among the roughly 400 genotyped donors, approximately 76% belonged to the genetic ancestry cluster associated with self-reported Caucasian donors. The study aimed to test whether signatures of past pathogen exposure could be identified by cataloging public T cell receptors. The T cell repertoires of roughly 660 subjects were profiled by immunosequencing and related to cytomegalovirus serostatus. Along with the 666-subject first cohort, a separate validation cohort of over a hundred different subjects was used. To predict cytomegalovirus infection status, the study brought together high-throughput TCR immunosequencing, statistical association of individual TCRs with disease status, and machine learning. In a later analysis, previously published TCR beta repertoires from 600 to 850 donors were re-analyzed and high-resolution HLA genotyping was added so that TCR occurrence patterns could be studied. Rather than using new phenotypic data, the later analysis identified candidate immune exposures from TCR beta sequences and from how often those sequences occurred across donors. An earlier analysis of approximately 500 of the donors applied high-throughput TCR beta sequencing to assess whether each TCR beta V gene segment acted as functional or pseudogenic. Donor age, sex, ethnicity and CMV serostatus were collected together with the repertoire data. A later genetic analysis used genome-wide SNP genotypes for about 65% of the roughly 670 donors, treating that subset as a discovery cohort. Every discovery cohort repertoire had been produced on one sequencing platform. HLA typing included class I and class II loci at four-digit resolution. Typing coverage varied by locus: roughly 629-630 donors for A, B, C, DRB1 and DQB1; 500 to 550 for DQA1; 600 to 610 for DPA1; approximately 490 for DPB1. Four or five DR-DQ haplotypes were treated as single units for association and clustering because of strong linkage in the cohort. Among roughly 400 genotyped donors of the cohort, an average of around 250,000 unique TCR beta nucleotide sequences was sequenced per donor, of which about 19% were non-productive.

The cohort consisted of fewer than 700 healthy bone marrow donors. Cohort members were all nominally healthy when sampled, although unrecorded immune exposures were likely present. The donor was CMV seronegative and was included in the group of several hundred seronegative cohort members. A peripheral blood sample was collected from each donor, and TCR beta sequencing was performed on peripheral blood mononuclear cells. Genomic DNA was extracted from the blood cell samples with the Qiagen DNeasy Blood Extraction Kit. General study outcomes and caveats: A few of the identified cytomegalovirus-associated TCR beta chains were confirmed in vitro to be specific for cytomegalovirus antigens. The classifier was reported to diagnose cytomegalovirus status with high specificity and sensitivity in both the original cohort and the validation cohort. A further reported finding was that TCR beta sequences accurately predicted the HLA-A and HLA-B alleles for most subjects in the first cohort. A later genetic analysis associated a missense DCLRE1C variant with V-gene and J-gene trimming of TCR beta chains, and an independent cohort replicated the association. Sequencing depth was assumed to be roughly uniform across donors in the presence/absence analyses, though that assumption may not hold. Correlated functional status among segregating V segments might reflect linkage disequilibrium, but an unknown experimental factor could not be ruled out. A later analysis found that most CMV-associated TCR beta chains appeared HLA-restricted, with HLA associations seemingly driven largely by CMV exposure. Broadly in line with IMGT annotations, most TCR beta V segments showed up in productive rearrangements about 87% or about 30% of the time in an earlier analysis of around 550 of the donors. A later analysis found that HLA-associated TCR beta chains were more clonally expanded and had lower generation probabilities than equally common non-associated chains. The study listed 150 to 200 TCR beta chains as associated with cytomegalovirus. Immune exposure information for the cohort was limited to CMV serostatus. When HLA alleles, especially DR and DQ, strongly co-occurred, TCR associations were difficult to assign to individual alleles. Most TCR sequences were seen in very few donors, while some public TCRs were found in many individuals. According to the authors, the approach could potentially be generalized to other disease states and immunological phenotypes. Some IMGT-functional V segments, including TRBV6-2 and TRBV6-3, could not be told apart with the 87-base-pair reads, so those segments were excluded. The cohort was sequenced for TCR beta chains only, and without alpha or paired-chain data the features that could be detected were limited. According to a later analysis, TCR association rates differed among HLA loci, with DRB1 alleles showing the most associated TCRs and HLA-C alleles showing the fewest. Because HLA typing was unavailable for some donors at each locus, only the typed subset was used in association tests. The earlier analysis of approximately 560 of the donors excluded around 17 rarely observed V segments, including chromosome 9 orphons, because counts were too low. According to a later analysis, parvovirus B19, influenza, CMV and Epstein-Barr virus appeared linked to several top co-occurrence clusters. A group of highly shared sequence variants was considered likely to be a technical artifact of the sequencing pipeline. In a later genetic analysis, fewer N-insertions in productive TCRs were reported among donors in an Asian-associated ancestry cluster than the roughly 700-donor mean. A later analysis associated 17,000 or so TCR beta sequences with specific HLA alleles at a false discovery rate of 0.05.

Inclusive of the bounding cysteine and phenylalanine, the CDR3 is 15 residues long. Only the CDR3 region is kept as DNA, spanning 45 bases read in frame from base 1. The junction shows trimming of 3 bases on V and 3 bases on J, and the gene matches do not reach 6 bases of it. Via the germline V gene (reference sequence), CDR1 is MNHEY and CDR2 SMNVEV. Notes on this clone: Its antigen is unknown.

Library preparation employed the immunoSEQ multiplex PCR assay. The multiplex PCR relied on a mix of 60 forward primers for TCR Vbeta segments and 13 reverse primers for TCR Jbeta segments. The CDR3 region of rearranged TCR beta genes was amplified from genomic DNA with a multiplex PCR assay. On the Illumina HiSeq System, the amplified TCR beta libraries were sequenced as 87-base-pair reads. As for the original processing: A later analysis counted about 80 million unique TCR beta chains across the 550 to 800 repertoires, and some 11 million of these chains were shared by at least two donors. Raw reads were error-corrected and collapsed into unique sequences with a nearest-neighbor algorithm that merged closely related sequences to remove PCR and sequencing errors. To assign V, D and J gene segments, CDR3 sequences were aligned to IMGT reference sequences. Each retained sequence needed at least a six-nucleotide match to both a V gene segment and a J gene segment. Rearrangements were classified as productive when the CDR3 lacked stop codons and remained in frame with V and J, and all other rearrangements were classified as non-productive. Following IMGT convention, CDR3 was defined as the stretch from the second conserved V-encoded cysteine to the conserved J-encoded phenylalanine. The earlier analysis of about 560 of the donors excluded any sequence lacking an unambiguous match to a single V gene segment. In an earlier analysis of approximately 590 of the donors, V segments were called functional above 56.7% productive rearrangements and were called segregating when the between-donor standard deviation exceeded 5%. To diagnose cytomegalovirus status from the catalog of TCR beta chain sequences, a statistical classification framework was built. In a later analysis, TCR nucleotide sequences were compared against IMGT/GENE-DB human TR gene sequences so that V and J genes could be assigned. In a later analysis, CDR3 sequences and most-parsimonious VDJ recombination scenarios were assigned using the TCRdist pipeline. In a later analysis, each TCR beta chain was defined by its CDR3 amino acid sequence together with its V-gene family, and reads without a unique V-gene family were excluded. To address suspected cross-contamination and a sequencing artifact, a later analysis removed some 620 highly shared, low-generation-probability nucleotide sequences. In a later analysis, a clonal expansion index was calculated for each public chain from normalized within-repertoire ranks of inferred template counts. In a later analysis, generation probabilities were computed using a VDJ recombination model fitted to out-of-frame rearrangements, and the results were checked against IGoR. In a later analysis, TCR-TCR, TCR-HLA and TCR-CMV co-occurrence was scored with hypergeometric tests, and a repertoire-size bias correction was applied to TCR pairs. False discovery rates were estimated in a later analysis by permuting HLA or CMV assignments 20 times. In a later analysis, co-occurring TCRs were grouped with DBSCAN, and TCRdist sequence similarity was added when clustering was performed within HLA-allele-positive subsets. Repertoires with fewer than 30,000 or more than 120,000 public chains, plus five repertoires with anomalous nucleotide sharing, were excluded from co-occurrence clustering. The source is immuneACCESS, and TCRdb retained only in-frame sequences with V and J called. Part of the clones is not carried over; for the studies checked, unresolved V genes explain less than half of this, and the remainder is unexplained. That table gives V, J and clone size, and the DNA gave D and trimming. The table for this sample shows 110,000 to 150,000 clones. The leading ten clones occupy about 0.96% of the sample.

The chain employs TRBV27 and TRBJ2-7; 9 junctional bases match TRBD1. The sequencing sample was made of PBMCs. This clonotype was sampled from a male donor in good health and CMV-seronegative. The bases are TGTGCCAGCAGTTTTCAGGTGGACAGGGGCTACGAGCAGTACTTC. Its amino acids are CASSFQVDRGYEQYF.